This T cell receptor (beta chain) was retrieved from a study of yellow fever vaccine responses in identical twins. Overall study findings and caveats: Reportedly, twins' vaccine T cell responses looked partly convergent and partly personalized.

Germline V lookup: CDR1 SGHTA, CDR2 FQGNSA. Unmatched junction bases numbered 2, after V lost 0 bases and J lost 0 bases. The CDR3 contains 16 residues. One entry per CDR3 protein results from TCRdb running MiXCR on the RT-PCR reads. Counted here are fewer than 6,000 distinct CDR3 sequences, approximately 70% occurring once; the ten biggest clones make up 3.5% to 4.5%. As for this clonotype: Its antigen remains unknown.

Material: T cells from blood (PBMCs), unsorted or a sorted subset (not recorded which), obtained before or after yellow fever vaccination (not recorded which). The chain employs TRBV7-2 and TRBJ2-3; TRBD2 matches 8 bases. This clonotype was obtained from a woman between 18 and 29 years old who received the yellow fever vaccine. The CDR3: CASSLASGISTDTQYF. The CDR3 DNA sequence: TGTGCCAGCAGCTTAGCTAGCGGGATTAGCACAGATACGCAGTATTTT.